This T cell receptor beta chain was captured in a study of blood T cell repertoires in COVID-19. Study as a whole: Researchers got acute and convalescent COVID-19 samples from the United States, Italy and Spain. T cells, B-cell-depleted T cells, or PBMCs supplied cDNA or gDNA.

Per germline, CDR1 SGHRS and CDR2 YFSETQ. This CDR3 spans 16 amino acids. V lost 3 bases, J lost 4 bases, and 6 bases stayed unmatched. Original methodology: Counts of nucleated cells, estimated from reference gene primer amplification, were obtained. Profiling relied on immunoSEQ multiplex PCR, and the TCRdb table lists in-frame clones only, not all of them. The V and J calls and clone size are taken from that table; D and trimming were inferred from the DNA. The repertoire holds about 250,000 clones, with around 87% as singletons. The sequenced sample consisted of PBMCs or T cells enriched from blood (not recorded which). The J gene is TRBJ2-5, the V gene TRBV5-1, with 13 bases fitting TRBD2. This clonotype was sampled from a woman in her forties or fifties who had recovered from COVID-19. Here the CDR3 reads CASSSPGLAGIETQYF. The CDR3 region has the DNA TGCGCCAGCAGCTCTCCGGGACTAGCGGGGATAGAGACCCAGTACTTC.